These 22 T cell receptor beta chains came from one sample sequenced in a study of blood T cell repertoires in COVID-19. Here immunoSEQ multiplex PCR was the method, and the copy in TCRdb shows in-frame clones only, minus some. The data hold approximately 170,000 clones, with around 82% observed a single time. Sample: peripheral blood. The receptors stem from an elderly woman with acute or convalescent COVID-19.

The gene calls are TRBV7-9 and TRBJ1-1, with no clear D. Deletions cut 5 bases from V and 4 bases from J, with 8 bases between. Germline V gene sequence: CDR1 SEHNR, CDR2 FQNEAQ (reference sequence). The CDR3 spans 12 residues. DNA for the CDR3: TGTGCCAGCAGCCCTCTACCCACTGAAGCTTTCTTT. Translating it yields CASSPLPTEAFF.

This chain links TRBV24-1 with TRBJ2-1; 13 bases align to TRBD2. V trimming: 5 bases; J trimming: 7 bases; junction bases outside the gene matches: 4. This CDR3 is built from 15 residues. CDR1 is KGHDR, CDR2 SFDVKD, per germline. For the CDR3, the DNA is TGTGCCACCAGTGTCACTAGCGGGAGGGAAAATGAGCAGTTCTTC. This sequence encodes CATSVTSGRENEQFF.

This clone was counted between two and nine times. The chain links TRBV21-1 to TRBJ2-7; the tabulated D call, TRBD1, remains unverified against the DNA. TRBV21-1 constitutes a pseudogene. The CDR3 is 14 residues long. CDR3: CASSTRDRDVEQYF. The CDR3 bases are TGTGCCAGCAGCACGCGGGACAGGGATGTTGAGCAGTACTTC.

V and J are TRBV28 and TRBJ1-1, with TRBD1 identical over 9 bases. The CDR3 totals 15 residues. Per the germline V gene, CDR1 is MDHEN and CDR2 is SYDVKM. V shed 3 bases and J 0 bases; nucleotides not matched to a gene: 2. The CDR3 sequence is CASSFTGGMNTEAFF. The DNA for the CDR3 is TGTGCCAGCAGTTTCACAGGGGGCATGAACACTGAAGCTTTCTTT.

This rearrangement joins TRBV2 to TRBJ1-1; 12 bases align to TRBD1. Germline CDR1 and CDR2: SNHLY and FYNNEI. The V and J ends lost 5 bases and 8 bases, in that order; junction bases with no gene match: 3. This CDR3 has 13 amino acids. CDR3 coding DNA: TGTGCCAGCAGTAAGGGGACAGGGGGCGAAGCTTTCTTT. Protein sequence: CASSKGTGGEAFF.

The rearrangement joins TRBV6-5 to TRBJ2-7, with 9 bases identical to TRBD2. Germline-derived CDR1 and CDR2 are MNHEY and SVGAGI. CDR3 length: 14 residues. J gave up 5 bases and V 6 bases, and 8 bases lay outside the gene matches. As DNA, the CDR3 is TGTGCCAGCAGGGCCGGGACTAGCAACCACGAGCAGTACTTC. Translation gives CASRAGTSNHEQYF.

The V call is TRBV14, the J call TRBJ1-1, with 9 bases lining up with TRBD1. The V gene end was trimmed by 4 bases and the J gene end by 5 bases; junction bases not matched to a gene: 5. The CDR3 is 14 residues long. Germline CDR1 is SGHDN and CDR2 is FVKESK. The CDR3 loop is CASSLLGQGTEAFF. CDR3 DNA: TGTGCCAGCAGCCTACTAGGACAGGGGACTGAAGCTTTCTTT.

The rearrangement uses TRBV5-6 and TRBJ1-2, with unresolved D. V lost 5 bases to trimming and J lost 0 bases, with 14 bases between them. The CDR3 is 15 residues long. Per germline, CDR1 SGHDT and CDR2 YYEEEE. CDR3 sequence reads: CASRIRGGTNYGYTF. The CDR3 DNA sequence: TGTGCCAGCAGAATAAGAGGCGGGACTAACTATGGCTACACCTTC.

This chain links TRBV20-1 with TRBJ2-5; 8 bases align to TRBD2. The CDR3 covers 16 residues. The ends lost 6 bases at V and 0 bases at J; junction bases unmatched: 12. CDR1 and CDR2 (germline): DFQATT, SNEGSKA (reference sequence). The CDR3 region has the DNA TGCAGTGCCAGTTTTCGGCTAGCGGGTAACCAAGAGACCCAGTACTTC. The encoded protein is CSASFRLAGNQETQYF.

The CDR3, as DNA: TGTGCCAGTAGTTCGAAGACAGGGGGCACGTTAAATACGCAGTATTTT. Its translation: CASSSKTGGTLNTQYF. The chain is built from TRBV19 and TRBJ2-3; 10 bases are shared with TRBD1. Germline V gene data show CDR1 as LNHDA and CDR2 as SQIVND (reference sequence). The J segment lost 7 bases and the V segment lost 5 bases, leaving 12 bases of the junction unmatched. The length of the CDR3 is 16 residues.

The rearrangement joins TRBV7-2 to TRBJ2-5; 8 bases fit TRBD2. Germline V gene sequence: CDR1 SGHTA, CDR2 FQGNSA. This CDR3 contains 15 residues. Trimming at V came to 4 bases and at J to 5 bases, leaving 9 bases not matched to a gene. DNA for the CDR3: TGTGCCAGCAGCTCCAGCGGGAGTGCGAGCGAGACCCAGTACTTC. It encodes CASSSSGSASETQYF.

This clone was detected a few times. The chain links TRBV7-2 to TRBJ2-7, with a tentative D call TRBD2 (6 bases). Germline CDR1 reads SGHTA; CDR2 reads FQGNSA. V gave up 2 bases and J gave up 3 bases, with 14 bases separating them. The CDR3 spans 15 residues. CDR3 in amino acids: CASSLSPLASYEQYF. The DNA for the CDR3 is TGTGCCAGCAGCTTAAGCCCCCTAGCGAGCTACGAGCAGTACTTC.

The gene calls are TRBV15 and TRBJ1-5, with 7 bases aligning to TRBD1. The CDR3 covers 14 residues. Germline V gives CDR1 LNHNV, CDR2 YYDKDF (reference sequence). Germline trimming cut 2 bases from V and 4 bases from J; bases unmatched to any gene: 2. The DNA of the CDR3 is TGTGCCACCAGCAGATCGGACAGGAATCAGCCCCAGCATTTT. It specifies CATSRSDRNQPQHF.

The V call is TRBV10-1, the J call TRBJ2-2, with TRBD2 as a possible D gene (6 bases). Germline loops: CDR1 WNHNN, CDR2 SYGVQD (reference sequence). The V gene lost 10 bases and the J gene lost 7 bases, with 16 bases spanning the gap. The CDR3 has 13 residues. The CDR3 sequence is CATSASVFGELFF. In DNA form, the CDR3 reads TGCGCCACGTCAGCTAGCGTCTTCGGGGAGCTGTTTTTT.

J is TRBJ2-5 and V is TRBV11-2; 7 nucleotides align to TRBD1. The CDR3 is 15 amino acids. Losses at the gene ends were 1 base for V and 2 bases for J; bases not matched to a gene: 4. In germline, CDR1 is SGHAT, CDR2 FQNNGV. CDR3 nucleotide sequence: TGTGCCAGCAGCTTAGGAAGACAGGGTCAAGAGACCCAGTACTTC. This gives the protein CASSLGRQGQETQYF.

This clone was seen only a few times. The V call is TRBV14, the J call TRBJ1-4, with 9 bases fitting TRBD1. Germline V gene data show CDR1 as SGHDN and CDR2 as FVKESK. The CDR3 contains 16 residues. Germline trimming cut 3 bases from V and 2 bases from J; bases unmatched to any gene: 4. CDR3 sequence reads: CASSQPGQGTNEKLFF. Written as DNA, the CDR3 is TGTGCCAGCAGCCAGCCGGGACAGGGCACTAATGAAAAACTGTTTTTT.

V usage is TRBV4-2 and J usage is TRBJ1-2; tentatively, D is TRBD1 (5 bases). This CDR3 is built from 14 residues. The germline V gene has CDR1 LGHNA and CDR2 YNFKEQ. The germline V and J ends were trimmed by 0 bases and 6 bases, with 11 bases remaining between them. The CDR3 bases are TGTGCCAGCAGCCAAGATCAGACAGCCGATGGCTACACCTTC. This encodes CASSQDQTADGYTF.

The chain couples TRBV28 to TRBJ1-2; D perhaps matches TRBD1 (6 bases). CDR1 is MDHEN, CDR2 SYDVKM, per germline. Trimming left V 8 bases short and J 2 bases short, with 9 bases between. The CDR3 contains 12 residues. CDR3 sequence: CASGDRNYGYTF. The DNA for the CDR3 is TGTGCCAGCGGCGACAGGAACTATGGCTACACCTTC.

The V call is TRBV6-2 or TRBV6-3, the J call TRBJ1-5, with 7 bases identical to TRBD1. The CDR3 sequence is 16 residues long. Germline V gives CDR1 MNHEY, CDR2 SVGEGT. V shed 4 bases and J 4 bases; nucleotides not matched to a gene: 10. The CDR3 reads CASSLQGPGGNQPQHF. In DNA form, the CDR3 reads TGTGCCAGCAGTTTACAGGGGCCCGGGGGAAATCAGCCCCAGCATTTT.

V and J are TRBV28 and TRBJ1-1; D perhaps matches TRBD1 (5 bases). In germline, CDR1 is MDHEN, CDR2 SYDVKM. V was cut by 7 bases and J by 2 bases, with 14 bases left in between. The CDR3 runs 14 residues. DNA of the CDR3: TGTGCCAGCACCGTCGGAGGGGAAAACACTGAAGCTTTCTTT. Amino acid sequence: CASTVGGENTEAFF.

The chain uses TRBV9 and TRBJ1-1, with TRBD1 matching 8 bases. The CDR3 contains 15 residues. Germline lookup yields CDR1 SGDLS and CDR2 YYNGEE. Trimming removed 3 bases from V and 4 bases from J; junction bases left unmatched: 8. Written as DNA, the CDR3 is TGTGCCAGCAGCGGGACAGGGCTAGATACCACTGAAGCTTTCTTT. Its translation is CASSGTGLDTTEAFF.

This CDR3 reads CASSQSYREEAFF. Written as DNA, the CDR3 is TGTGCCAGCAGCCAAAGTTACCGGGAGGAAGCTTTCTTT. The chain recombines TRBV3-1 (or the pseudogene TRBV3-2) with TRBJ1-1; D is undetermined. The germline CDR1 and CDR2 sequences are LGHDT and YNNKEL (reference sequence). V dropped 2 bases and J dropped 8 bases, with 12 bases sitting between them. CDR3 size: 13 residues.